Presented here are 24 T cell receptor beta chains from one specimen sequenced in a study of PD-L1 blockade in urothelial cancer. Sequenced by immunoSEQ multiplex PCR; TCRdb stores in-frame clones only, minus some. The data contain approximately 79,000 clones, about nine tenths of them singletons. Source: PBMCs, taken around atezolizumab (anti-PD-L1) treatment. The receptors were gathered from a woman in her sixties or seventies with urothelial cancer.

V and J are TRBV28 and TRBJ1-1, with TRBD1 matching over 7 bases. The CDR3 is made up of 12 amino acids. The ends lost 7 bases at V and 5 bases at J; junction bases unmatched: 4. Germline CDR1 MDHEN, CDR2 SYDVKM. The CDR3, as DNA: TGTGCCAGCAATTACAGGGGAACTGAAGCTTTCTTT. It codes for CASNYRGTEAFF.

This clone appeared a few times. V and J are TRBV11-3 and TRBJ2-1; D is ambiguous. The CDR3 extends over 15 amino acids. Germline V gives CDR1 SGHNT, CDR2 YENEEA. The V and J ends lost 5 bases and 5 bases respectively, with 16 bases between them. CDR3 coding DNA: TGTGCCAGCAGCCCATACGGCAGCGCCGACAATGAGCAGTTCTTC. This codes for CASSPYGSADNEQFF.

The V and J genes are TRBV9 and TRBJ1-1; 8 positions agree with TRBD1. This CDR3 region has 16 residues. V was clipped by 7 bases and J by 6 bases; unmatched bases: 17. Germline V gene data show CDR1 as SGDLS and CDR2 as YYNGEE. The CDR3 region has the DNA TGTGCCAGCGGGAGGGGTAGGGGACAGGCGAGAGCTGAAGCTTTCTTT. The encoded protein is CASGRGRGQARAEAFF.

The rearrangement joins TRBV19 to TRBJ2-3; 14 positions match TRBD2. Germline V lookup: CDR1 LNHDA, CDR2 SQIVND (reference sequence). This CDR3 is 17 amino acids long. V lost 3 bases to trimming and J lost 5 bases; unmatched junction nucleotides: 7. Here the CDR3 reads CASSITGLAGAGDTQYF. CDR3 bases: TGTGCCAGTAGTATTACGGGACTAGCGGGAGCTGGAGATACGCAGTATTTT.

V gene TRBV2 combines with J gene TRBJ2-1; 9 nucleotides line up with TRBD2. V gave up 4 bases and J gave up 3 bases; unmatched junction bases: 10. Germline-derived CDR1 and CDR2 are SNHLY and FYNNEI. The CDR3 contains 17 residues. The CDR3 nucleotides read TGTGCCAGCAGTGGGTTAGGGGAAGCGGGGGGCTACAATGAGCAGTTCTTC. Encoded protein: CASSGLGEAGGYNEQFF. The full variable domain, completed using reference TRBV2 and TRBJ2-1, is EPEVTQTPSHQVTQMGQEVILRCVPISNHLYFYWYRQILGQKVEFLVSFYNNEISEKSEIFDDQFSVERPDGSNFTLKIRSTKLEDSAMYFCASSGLGEAGGYNEQFFGPGTRLTVL.

In its sample, this clone was seen a few times. The chain carries TRBV7-2 and TRBJ1-1; possibly TRBD1 for D (5 bases). Germline CDR1 SGHTA, CDR2 FQGNSA. The CDR3 length is 13 residues. Trimming took off 4 bases at V and 4 bases at J, with 10 bases between the two ends. The CDR3 bases are TGTGCCAGCAGCTCCGCGACAGTCACTGAAGCTTTCTTT. Its protein is CASSSATVTEAFF.

The sample holds one count of this clone. The chain recombines TRBV7-2 with TRBJ2-1; D gene uncertain. There are 13 residues in the CDR3. V was shortened by 2 bases and J by 8 bases, with 10 bases between the two germline ends. CDR1 and CDR2 from the germline V gene are SGHTA and FQGNSA. The CDR3 loop is CASSLLVVHEQFF. Written as DNA, the CDR3 is TGTGCCAGCAGCTTACTAGTCGTGCATGAGCAGTTCTTC.

The rearrangement joins TRBV6-6 to TRBJ1-1; D unclear. V gave up 0 bases and J gave up 2 bases, with 10 bases separating them. CDR1 and CDR2 from the germline V gene are MNHNY and SVGAGI (reference sequence). The CDR3 is 15 residues long. CDR3 DNA: TGTGCCAGCAGTTACTCGTCACTGAGAAACACTGAAGCTTTCTTT. Translated: CASSYSSLRNTEAFF.

This chain links TRBV5-5 with TRBJ2-7, with 8 bases identical to TRBD2. The CDR3 has 15 amino acids. Trimming cost V 4 bases and J 6 bases; bases outside gene matches: 12. The V gene's germline CDR1 is SGHKS and CDR2 YYEKEE (reference sequence). The CDR3 sequence: CASSGGAGVMSEQYF. The CDR3 DNA sequence: TGTGCCAGCAGCGGGGGAGCGGGAGTTATGTCCGAGCAGTACTTC.

The V gene is TRBV7-8, the J gene TRBJ1-4; D perhaps matches TRBD1 (6 bases). V lost 5 bases to trimming and J lost 7 bases, with 20 bases between them. The germline V gene encodes CDR1 SGHVS and CDR2 FQNEAQ. The CDR3 has 16 residues. For the CDR3, the DNA is TGTGCCAGCAGCGGAAGTAGAGGGGGTGTAGGTGAAAAACTGTTTTTT. Amino acid sequence: CASSGSRGGVGEKLFF.

The J gene is TRBJ1-2, the V gene TRBV2, with 12 bases lining up with TRBD1. Trimming at V came to 6 bases and at J to 5 bases, leaving 7 bases not matched to a gene. The germline CDR1 and CDR2 sequences are SNHLY and FYNNEI. The CDR3 is made up of 15 amino acids. The CDR3 DNA follows: TGTGCCAGCAGCCCGGGACAGGGGGCCCGATATGGCTACACCTTC. Its protein is CASSPGQGARYGYTF.

The rearrangement uses TRBV18 and TRBJ1-2; D not resolved. Trimming cost V 6 bases and J 3 bases, with 17 bases left between them. Germline V CDR1 and CDR2: KGHSH, LQKENI. The CDR3 spans 15 residues. The CDR3 DNA is TGTGCCAGCTCGCAAACTCGGGAAGAAGACTATGGCTACACCTTC. Its protein is CASSQTREEDYGYTF.

V and J are TRBV5-1 and TRBJ2-3; the match to TRBD2 covers 9 bases. CDR3 size: 17 residues. V was clipped by 4 bases and J by 3 bases; unmatched bases: 12. Germline V gene lookup returns CDR1 SGHRS and CDR2 YFSETQ. CDR3 loop: CASSPGAGGPRTDTQYF. The DNA for the CDR3 is TGCGCCAGCAGCCCTGGGGCGGGGGGGCCCCGTACAGATACGCAGTATTTT.

The genes are TRBV7-2 and TRBJ1-1; 9 nucleotides line up with TRBD1. Germline CDR1 and CDR2: SGHTA and FQGNSA. V was clipped by 4 bases and J by 1 base; unmatched bases: 13. The CDR3 is 18 amino acids. For the CDR3, the DNA is TGTGCCAGCAGCTCGTACGTGACAGGGGGACCCGGGAACACTGAAGCTTTCTTT. This translates into CASSSYVTGGPGNTEAFF.

The rearrangement links TRBV28 to TRBJ2-6; D is possibly TRBD1 (5 bases). V dropped 5 bases and J dropped 2 bases, with 16 bases sitting between them. Germline CDR1 reads MDHEN; CDR2 reads SYDVKM. The CDR3 is 17 amino acids. In nucleotides, the CDR3 is TGTGCCAGCAGTCCTCAACCCGGCAGGGCTGGGGCCAACGTCCTGACTTTC. Translating gives CASSPQPGRAGANVLTF.

The gene calls are TRBV28 and TRBJ1-2; 9 bases agree with TRBD1. The CDR3 has 16 residues. J gave up 4 bases and V 5 bases, and 11 bases lay outside the gene matches. Germline V gene lookup returns CDR1 MDHEN and CDR2 SYDVKM. CDR3 in amino acids: CASSEEGGQGGYGYTF. CDR3 sequence (DNA): TGTGCCAGCAGTGAAGAGGGGGGACAGGGTGGCTATGGCTACACCTTC.

This sequence joins TRBV28 and TRBJ1-1; no definite D call. The V gene lost 3 bases and the J gene lost 1 base, with 9 bases spanning the gap. The CDR3 runs to 14 residues. Germline V gene sequence: CDR1 MDHEN, CDR2 SYDVKM. The DNA of the CDR3 is TGTGCCAGCAGTTTTGTGACAACGAACACTGAAGCTTTCTTT. Encoded protein: CASSFVTTNTEAFF. The entire variable domain, with the rest obtained from reference TRBV28 and TRBJ1-1, is as follows: DVKVTQSSRYLVKRTGEKVFLECVQDMDHENMFWYRQDPGLGLRLIYFSYDVKMKEKGDIPEGYSVSREKKERFSLILESASTNQTSMYLCASSFVTTNTEAFFGQGTRLTVV.

The rearrangement uses TRBV6-6 and TRBJ2-7; 8 bases align to TRBD1. The J segment lost 5 bases and the V segment lost 6 bases, leaving 9 bases of the junction unmatched. Germline V lookup: CDR1 MNHNY, CDR2 SVGAGI (reference sequence). CDR3 size: 14 residues. The CDR3 sequence: CASRSQGAEDEQYF. The CDR3 nucleotides read TGTGCCAGCAGAAGTCAGGGGGCAGAGGACGAGCAGTACTTC.

This chain joins TRBV10-3 and TRBJ2-7; 9 bases are a match to TRBD1. Germline CDR1 reads ENHRY; CDR2 reads SYGVKD. CDR3 length equals 11 residues. V was clipped by 9 bases and J by 4 bases; unmatched bases: 1. CDR3 sequence (DNA): TGTGCCATTGGACAGGGGTACGAGCAGTACTTC. Translation: CAIGQGYEQYF.

The chain uses TRBV2 and TRBJ1-6; D is undetermined. Trimming left V 3 bases short and J 11 bases short, with 14 bases between. The length of the CDR3 is 14 residues. Germline loops: CDR1 SNHLY, CDR2 FYNNEI. The CDR3 DNA reads TGTGCCAGCAGTGAGAGCCCGCGAGGGACACCCCTCCACTTT. Protein product: CASSESPRGTPLHF.

V usage is TRBV5-1 and J usage is TRBJ2-7; maybe TRBD2 (5 bases). CDR1 is SGHRS, CDR2 YFSETQ, per germline. This CDR3 has 13 amino acids. V lost 3 bases and J 4 bases, leaving 11 bases between the germline ends. The CDR3 loop reads CASSYGVGYEQYF. The CDR3 nucleotides are TGCGCCAGCAGCTACGGGGTCGGGTACGAGCAGTACTTC.

CDR3 DNA: TGTGCCAGCAGCCCCTCCCGGGCGGGGGGAAGGGGTACGCAGTATTTT. This encodes CASSPSRAGGRGTQYF. The V and J genes are TRBV5-4 and TRBJ2-3; TRBD2 matches at 8 bases. CDR1 and CDR2 from the germline V gene are SGHNT and YYREEE (reference sequence). Losses at the gene ends were 4 bases for V and 8 bases for J; bases not matched to a gene: 15. The CDR3 sequence is 16 residues long.

V usage is TRBV27 and J usage is TRBJ2-5; 8 nucleotides agree with TRBD2. V shed 2 bases, J shed 5 bases, and the junction held 10 bases outside the gene matches. The germline V gene has CDR1 MNHEY and CDR2 SMNVEV (reference sequence). The length of the CDR3 is 16 residues. CDR3 in DNA: TGTGCCAGCAGTTTACTCGGCGGGGGGCCGGGGGAGACCCAGTACTTC. Its protein product is CASSLLGGGPGETQYF.

This clone came up once. This chain uses TRBV5-1 with TRBJ2-5; 9 bases line up with TRBD2. Germline V gene sequence: CDR1 SGHRS, CDR2 YFSETQ. The V segment lost 7 bases and the J segment 5 bases; nucleotides outside the gene matches: 15. The CDR3 is made up of 16 amino acids. The CDR3 sequence is CASRLGISGSLETQYF. CDR3 sequence (DNA): TGCGCCAGCCGCCTAGGAATTAGCGGGAGTCTGGAGACCCAGTACTTC.